This TCR beta chain is from a study of blood T cell repertoires in COVID-19 (dated by TCRdb to the early 2020s). Broadly, across the study: Samples covering the acute and convalescent phases of COVID-19 were provided by collaborators in the United States, Italy and Spain. The prospective study material was composed of cDNA or gDNA derived from T cells, B-cell-depleted T cells, or PBMCs. Subjects who had been exposed to COVID-19, were actively infected with it, or had recovered from it provided the deeply sampled blood TCRbeta repertoires that made up the dataset. The repertoires were released in a freely available public database intended as a resource for research on the immune response to SARS-CoV-2. Samples came from the ongoing ImmuneRACE study (first 160 participants) plus 1,254 subjects from 6 global collaborators. Nearly every sample came with metadata listing a de-identified subject ID, COVID-19 status, age in years and sex. Where available, HLA class I and class II types were obtained from metadata supplied by the sample provider rather than from assay-based typing.

Participants in the prospective study were aged roughly 18 to 89 years, lived in 20 to 30 United States geographic areas, and enrolled through a virtual design. Cohort assignment in the prospective study relied on participant-reported clinical history from a screening survey and a study questionnaire. Each participant in the prospective study had whole blood, serum and a nasopharyngeal or oropharyngeal swab collected by mobile phlebotomists. Over a roughly two-month period, participants in the prospective study had the option of providing additional blood draws and questionnaires. Before DNA extraction, blood samples from the prospective study were shipped at room temperature or frozen. TCRbeta CDR3 regions were amplified from genomic DNA using the immunoSEQ Assay, a bias-controlled multiplex PCR. The authors' analysis ran thus. The number of nucleated cells in each sample was estimated by amplification of reference gene primers within the assay. To quantify the absolute abundance of each unique TCRbeta CDR3 rearrangement, sequence reads were collapsed and filtered. Productive Simpson clonality was computed per sample as the square root of Simpson's diversity index over productive rearrangements. In its TCRdb copy, this immuneACCESS table keeps in-frame sequences only and misses some clones. Where compared with another copy, unresolved V genes explain less than half of these, and the others have no known cause. The V and J calls and clone size come from that table; D and trimming were worked out from the DNA. Present in this sample are under 200,000 clones, approximately 86% of which were seen just once. The ten largest account for more than 4% of the sample.

What the authors observed across the whole study: How much clinical and demographic metadata was included differed by source and by participant, and the metadata was provided uncurated.

For this clone: Its antigen remains undetermined. No much larger clone is present one base from it, and per-base qualities are unavailable.

The CDR3 covers 15 residues, taking in both the cysteine and the phenylalanine. Here the CDR3 DNA is all that survives: 45 bases in frame from base 1. Reading the germline V gene gives CDR1 SGHTA and CDR2 FQGNSA. For this chain, trimming is 5 bases at the V end and 2 bases at the J end, and the number of junction bases without a gene match is 6. This chain is built from TRBV7-2 and TRBJ2-7, with 10 bases in between that match TRBD1. This clonotype was obtained from a woman aged 55-69 years with acute COVID-19. Specimen: PBMCs or T cells enriched from blood (not recorded which). The sequenced DNA: TGTGCCAGCAGCCCGTCCGGGACAGGGGCCTACGAGCAGTACTTC. It translates to CASSPSGTGAYEQYF. The reference TRBV7-2 and TRBJ2-7 proteins fill in what lies around the CDR3, so the full variable domain reads GAGVSQSPSNKVTEKGKDVELRCDPISGHTALYWYRQSLGQGLEFLIYFQGNSAPDKSGLPSDRFSAERTGGSVSTLTIQRTQQEDSAVYLCASSPSGTGAYEQYFGPGTRLTVT.